The sequence of this TCR beta chain was determined in a study of blood T cells in healthy people across ages. Notes on the study in general: More naive CD4+ cells and higher diversity were found in long-lived than in aged donors.

V gave up 3 bases and J gave up 4 bases, with 8 bases separating them. CDR3 length: 12 residues. Per the germline V gene, CDR1 is DFQATT and CDR2 is SNEGSKA (reference sequence). Isolated PBMCs totaled at least 6 million in each sample. Together with a sample-barcoded 5' primer, a J-beta primer mix was included in a second PCR lasting roughly 6 to 12 cycles. Sequencing of every sample gave 3 million or more CDR3-containing paired-end reads. One entry per CDR3 protein results from TCRdb running MiXCR on the 5' RACE reads. In the table there are fewer than 2 million distinct CDR3 sequences, about 39% of which are singletons. The table lists this clonotype with a count of one. Its antigen is not identified.

This sequence was found in a human donor in good health. The chain is built from TRBV20-1 and TRBJ2-3, with D unresolved. Sequencing was carried out using blood. This chain's CDR3 is CSASYSADTQYF. The CDR3 nucleotides read TGCAGTGCTAGTTACAGCGCAGATACGCAGTATTTT.